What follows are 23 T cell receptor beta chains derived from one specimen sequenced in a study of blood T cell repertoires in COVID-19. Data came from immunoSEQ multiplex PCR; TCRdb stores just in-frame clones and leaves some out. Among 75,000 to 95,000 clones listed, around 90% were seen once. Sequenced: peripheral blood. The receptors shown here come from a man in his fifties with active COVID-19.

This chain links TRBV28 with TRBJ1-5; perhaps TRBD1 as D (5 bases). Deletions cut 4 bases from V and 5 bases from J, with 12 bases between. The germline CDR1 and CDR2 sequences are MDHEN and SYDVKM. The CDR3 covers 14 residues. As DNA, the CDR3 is TGTGCCAGCAGTTACGGAGGGGTTCATCAGCCCCAGCATTTT. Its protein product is CASSYGGVHQPQHF.

The CDR3 reads CASTLGFDGEQFF. The CDR3 DNA reads TGTGCCAGCACCCTAGGTTTTGATGGTGAGCAGTTCTTC. The chain employs TRBV12-3 or TRBV12-4 and TRBJ2-1; D gene uncertain. The CDR3 covers 13 residues. V lost 7 bases and J 9 bases, leaving 16 bases between the germline ends.

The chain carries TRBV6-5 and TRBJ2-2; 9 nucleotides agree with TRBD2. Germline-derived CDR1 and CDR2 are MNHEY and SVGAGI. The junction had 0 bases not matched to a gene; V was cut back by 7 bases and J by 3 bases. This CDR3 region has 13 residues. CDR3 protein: CASTSGDTGELFF. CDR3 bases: TGTGCCAGCACTAGCGGGGACACCGGGGAGCTGTTTTTT.

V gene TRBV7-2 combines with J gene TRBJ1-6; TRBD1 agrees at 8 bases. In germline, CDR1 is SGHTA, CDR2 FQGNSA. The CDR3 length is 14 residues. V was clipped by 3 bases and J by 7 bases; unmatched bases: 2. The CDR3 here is CASSLWTGNSPLHF. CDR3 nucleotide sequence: TGTGCCAGCAGCTTGTGGACAGGGAATTCACCCCTCCACTTT.

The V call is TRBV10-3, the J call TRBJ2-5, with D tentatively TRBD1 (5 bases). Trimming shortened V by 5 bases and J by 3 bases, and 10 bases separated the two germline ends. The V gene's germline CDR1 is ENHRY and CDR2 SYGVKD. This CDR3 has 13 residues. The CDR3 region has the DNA TGTGCCATCAGTCGTTTAGGGGAAGAGACCCAGTACTTC. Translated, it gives CAISRLGEETQYF.

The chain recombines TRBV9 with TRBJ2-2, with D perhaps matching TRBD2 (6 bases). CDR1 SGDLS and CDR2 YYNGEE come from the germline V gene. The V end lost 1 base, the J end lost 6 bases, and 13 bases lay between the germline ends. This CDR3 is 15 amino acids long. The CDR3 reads CASSVQGGVAGELFF. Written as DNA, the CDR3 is TGTGCCAGCAGCGTACAGGGCGGGGTAGCCGGGGAGCTGTTTTTT.

DNA of the CDR3: TGTGCCAGCAGAGGACTGGATAATTCACCCCTCCACTTT. Its translation: CASRGLDNSPLHF. The chain recombines TRBV6-5 with TRBJ1-6; no clear D gene. Germline lookup yields CDR1 MNHEY and CDR2 SVGAGI. With 6 bases removed from V and 5 bases from J, the gap between germline ends came to 8 bases. This CDR3 spans 13 amino acids.

In DNA, the CDR3 is TGTGCCAGCTCAATACGGACTGGGAACACCGGGGAGCTGTTTTTT. It translates to CASSIRTGNTGELFF. The chain is built from TRBV18 and TRBJ2-2; TRBD2 is a possible D gene (5 bases). This CDR3 spans 15 amino acids. With 5 bases removed from V and 1 base from J, the gap between germline ends came to 11 bases. In germline, CDR1 is KGHSH, CDR2 LQKENI.

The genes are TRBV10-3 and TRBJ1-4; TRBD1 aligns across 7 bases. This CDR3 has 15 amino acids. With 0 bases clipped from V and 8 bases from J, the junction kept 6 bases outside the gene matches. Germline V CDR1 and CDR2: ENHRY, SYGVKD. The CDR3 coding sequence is TGTGCCATCAGTGAGTCCGGAGGGGGCGACGAAAAACTGTTTTTT. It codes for CAISESGGGDEKLFF.

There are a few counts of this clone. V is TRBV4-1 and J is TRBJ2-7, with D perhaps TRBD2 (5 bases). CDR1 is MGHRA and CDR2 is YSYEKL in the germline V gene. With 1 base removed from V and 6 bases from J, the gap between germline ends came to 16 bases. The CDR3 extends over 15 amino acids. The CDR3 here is CASSQVVTTSSEQYF. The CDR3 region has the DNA TGCGCCAGCAGCCAAGTGGTGACTACCTCAAGCGAGCAGTACTTC.

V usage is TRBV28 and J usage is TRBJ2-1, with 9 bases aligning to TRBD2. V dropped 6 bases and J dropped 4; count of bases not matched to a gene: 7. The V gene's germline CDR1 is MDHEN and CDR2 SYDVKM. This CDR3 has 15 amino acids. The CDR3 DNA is TGTGCCAGCAGGGGCGGGAGGGCCAATTACAATGAGCAGTTCTTC. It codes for CASRGGRANYNEQFF.

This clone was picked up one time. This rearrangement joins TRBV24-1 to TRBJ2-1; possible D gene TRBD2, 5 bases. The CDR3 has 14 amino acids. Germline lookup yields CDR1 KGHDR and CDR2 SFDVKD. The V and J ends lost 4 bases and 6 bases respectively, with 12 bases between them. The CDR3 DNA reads TGTGCCACCAGTGACCCCGGGATCAGCAATGAGCAGTTCTTC. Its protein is CATSDPGISNEQFF.

CDR3 amino acids: CASSQDRDRVSGYTF. In nucleotides, the CDR3 is TGTGCCAGCAGCCAAGACCGGGACAGGGTGTCTGGCTACACCTTC. The chain employs TRBV11-1 and TRBJ1-2; 9 bases are a match to TRBD1. This CDR3 comprises 15 residues. With V trimmed by 5 bases and J by 7 bases, 11 bases remained unmatched. The germline gives CDR1 SGHAT, CDR2 FQDESV (reference sequence).

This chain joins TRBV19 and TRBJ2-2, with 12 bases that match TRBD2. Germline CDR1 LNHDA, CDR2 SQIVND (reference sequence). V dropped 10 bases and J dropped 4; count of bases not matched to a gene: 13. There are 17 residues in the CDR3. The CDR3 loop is CATKGLAGGPSTGELFF. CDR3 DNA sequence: TGTGCCACCAAGGGTCTAGCGGGAGGGCCTAGCACCGGGGAGCTGTTTTTT.

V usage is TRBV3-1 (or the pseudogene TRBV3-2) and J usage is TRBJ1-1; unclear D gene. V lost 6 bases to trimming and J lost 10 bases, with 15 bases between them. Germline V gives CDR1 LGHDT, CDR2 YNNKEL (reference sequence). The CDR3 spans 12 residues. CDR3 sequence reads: CASRGGAQRAFF. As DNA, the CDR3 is TGTGCCAGCAGAGGAGGAGCCCAGCGAGCTTTCTTT.

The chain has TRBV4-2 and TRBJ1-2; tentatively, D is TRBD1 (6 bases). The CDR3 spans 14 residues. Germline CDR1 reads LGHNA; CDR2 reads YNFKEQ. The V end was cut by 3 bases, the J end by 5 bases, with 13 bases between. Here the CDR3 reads CASSQQGGRYGYTF. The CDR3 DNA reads TGTGCCAGCAGCCAGCAAGGGGGTAGATATGGCTACACCTTC.

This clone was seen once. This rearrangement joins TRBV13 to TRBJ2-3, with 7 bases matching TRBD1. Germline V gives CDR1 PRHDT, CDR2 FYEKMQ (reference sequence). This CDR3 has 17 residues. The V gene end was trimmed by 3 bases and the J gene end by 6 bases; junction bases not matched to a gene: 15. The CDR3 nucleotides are TGTGCCAGCAGCTTTTCTGAAGCAGGGGGATTTTTGGATACGCAGTATTTT. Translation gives CASSFSEAGGFLDTQYF.

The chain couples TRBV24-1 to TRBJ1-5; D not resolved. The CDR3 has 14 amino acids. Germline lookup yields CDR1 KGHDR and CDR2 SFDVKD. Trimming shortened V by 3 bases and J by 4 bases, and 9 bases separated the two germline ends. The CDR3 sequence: CATSDPWANQPQHF. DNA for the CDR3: TGTGCCACCAGTGATCCCTGGGCAAATCAGCCCCAGCATTTT.

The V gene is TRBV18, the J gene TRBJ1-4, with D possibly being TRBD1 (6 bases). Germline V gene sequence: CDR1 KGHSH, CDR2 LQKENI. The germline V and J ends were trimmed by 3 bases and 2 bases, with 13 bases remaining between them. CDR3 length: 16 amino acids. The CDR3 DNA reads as TGTGCCAGCTCACCGGTTGGGGGCGCGACTAATGAAAAACTGTTTTTT. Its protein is CASSPVGGATNEKLFF.

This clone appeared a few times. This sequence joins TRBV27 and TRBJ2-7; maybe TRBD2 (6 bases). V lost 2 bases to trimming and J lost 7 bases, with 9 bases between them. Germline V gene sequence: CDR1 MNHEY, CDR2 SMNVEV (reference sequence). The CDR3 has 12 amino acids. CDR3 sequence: CASSLPGREQYF. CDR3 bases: TGTGCCAGCAGTTTACCAGGGAGGGAGCAGTACTTC.

The DNA for the CDR3 is TGTGCCATCAGTGAGTCGTTAGGGAGCTCCTACGAGCAGTACTTC. Its protein is CAISESLGSSYEQYF. The rearrangement uses TRBV10-3 and TRBJ2-7, with D maybe TRBD2 (5 bases). V was cut by 0 bases and J by 0 bases, with 9 bases left in between. From germline, CDR1 is ENHRY and CDR2 SYGVKD. The CDR3 spans 15 residues.

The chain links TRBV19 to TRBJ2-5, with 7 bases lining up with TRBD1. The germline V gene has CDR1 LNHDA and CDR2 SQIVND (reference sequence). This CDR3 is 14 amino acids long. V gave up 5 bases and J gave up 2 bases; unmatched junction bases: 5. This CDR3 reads CASSGTEMQETQYF. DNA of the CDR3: TGTGCCAGTAGTGGGACAGAGATGCAAGAGACCCAGTACTTC.

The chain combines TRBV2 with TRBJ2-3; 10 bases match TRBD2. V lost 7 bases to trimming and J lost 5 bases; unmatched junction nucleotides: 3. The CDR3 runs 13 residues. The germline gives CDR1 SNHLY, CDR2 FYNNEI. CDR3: CASIAGGIDTQYF. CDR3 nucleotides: TGTGCCAGCATAGCGGGAGGAATAGATACGCAGTATTTT.